These 19 T cell receptor beta chains were sequenced from one sample in a study of blood T cell repertoires in COVID-19 (TCRdb year 2020). To prepare the library, the immunoSEQ multiplex PCR assay was applied. In its TCRdb copy, this immuneACCESS table keeps in-frame sequences only and misses some clones. Where compared with another copy, unresolved V genes explain less than half of these, and the others have no known cause. This sample comprises approximately 280,000 clones, roughly 85% of them detected only once. Together, the top ten hold around 5.5% of the sample. The sequenced material came from peripheral blood. The receptors derive from a man aged 50 to 60 with active or convalescent COVID-19.

The chain employs TRBV21-1 and TRBJ2-5; TRBD2 was called by the table and not checked on the DNA. TRBV21-1 is a pseudogene locus. The CDR3 is 16 residues long. CDR3 sequence reads: CASSKVRIDGRETQYF. The CDR3 DNA sequence: TGTGCCAGCAGCAAAGTGCGGATCGATGGCAGAGAGACCCAGTACTTC.

V usage is TRBV5-1 and J usage is TRBJ2-4; 9 bases align to TRBD2. Germline V CDR1 and CDR2: SGHRS, YFSETQ. V was pared by 3 bases and J by 7 bases, with 5 bases of the junction left unmatched. The CDR3 runs 14 residues. CDR3 sequence reads: CASSSGTSSNIQYF. CDR3 coding DNA: TGCGCCAGCAGCTCCGGGACTAGCAGCAACATTCAGTACTTC.

The chain employs TRBV19 and TRBJ2-7; D gene unclear. Trimming pared 3 bases from V and 0 bases from J, leaving 9 bases between. Germline V CDR1 and CDR2: LNHDA, SQIVND (reference sequence). This CDR3 contains 14 residues. The CDR3 is CASSIGSASYEQYF. CDR3 sequence (DNA): TGTGCCAGTAGTATTGGAAGCGCCTCCTACGAGCAGTACTTC.

V is TRBV6-6 and J is TRBJ2-5; 10 bases map to TRBD2. This CDR3 comprises 16 residues. Unmatched junction bases numbered 7, after V lost 2 bases and J lost 4 bases. Germline CDR1 MNHNY, CDR2 SVGAGI (reference sequence). The DNA for the CDR3 is TGTGCCAGCAGTTACCTGGCTAGCGGGAGAGGAGAGACCCAGTACTTC. Translating gives CASSYLASGRGETQYF.

The chain recombines TRBV19 with TRBJ2-3; 11 bases align to TRBD2. The J segment lost 1 base and the V segment lost 1 base, leaving 7 bases of the junction unmatched. This CDR3 has 18 residues. Germline values: CDR1 LNHDA, CDR2 SQIVND (reference sequence). Written as DNA, the CDR3 is TGTGCCAGTAGTATAGGCGTACTAGCGGGAGCGGGCACAGATACGCAGTATTTT. Amino acid sequence: CASSIGVLAGAGTDTQYF.

This rearrangement joins TRBV2 to TRBJ2-7, with TRBD1 identical over 7 bases. CDR1 and CDR2 (germline): SNHLY, FYNNEI. The CDR3 extends over 12 amino acids. V gave up 8 bases and J gave up 3 bases; unmatched junction bases: 4. The CDR3 here is CASGQEHYEQYF. The CDR3 DNA sequence: TGTGCCAGCGGACAGGAACACTACGAGCAGTACTTC.

This clone was seen just once. V is TRBV12-3 or TRBV12-4 and J is TRBJ2-1; D not resolved. The CDR3 spans 13 residues. V was cut by 1 base and J by 6 bases, with 7 bases left in between. The CDR3 DNA follows: TGTGCCAGCAGTTTAGGCTACAGCAATGAGCAGTTCTTC. It codes for CASSLGYSNEQFF.

The V gene is TRBV7-9, the J gene TRBJ1-2; possibly TRBD1 for D (5 bases). The length of the CDR3 is 15 residues. Germline CDR1 reads SEHNR; CDR2 reads FQNEAQ (reference sequence). The ends were cut back, 4 bases at V and 2 bases at J, with 14 bases in the middle. CDR3 protein: CASSSEISGNYGYTF. The CDR3 DNA follows: TGTGCCAGCAGCTCCGAGATTTCAGGGAACTATGGCTACACCTTC.

The V gene is TRBV4-2, the J gene TRBJ2-7, with 9 positions matching TRBD2. The V and J ends lost 0 bases and 9 bases, in that order; junction bases with no gene match: 9. From germline, CDR1 is LGHNA and CDR2 YNFKEQ. The CDR3 consists of 15 residues. The CDR3 DNA reads as TGTGCCAGCAGCCAAGAGCCCCTAGCGGGAAGCGGGCAGTACTTC. Translated, it gives CASSQEPLAGSGQYF.

As concerns this clone: Other nucleotide sequences in the sample specify the same CDR3. V and J are TRBV5-1 and TRBJ1-1; 7 bases fit TRBD1. J gave up 2 bases and V 0 bases, and 1 base lay outside the gene matches. This CDR3 is 14 amino acids long. The V gene's germline CDR1 is SGHRS and CDR2 YFSETQ. CDR3 in amino acids: CASSLVGGNTEAFF. DNA of the CDR3: TGCGCCAGCAGCTTGGTAGGGGGCAACACTGAAGCTTTCTTT.

The chain carries TRBV11-2 and TRBJ2-2; no clear D gene. CDR1 is SGHAT and CDR2 is FQNNGV in the germline V gene. V dropped 2 bases and J dropped 0 bases, with 7 bases sitting between them. The length of the CDR3 is 15 residues. The CDR3 DNA reads as TGTGCCAGCAGCTTAAGCCGGGCGAACACCGGGGAGCTGTTTTTT. Its translation is CASSLSRANTGELFF.

This chain uses TRBV30 with TRBJ1-1; 7 nucleotides line up with TRBD1. In germline, CDR1 is GTSNPN, CDR2 SVGIG (reference sequence). J gave up 9 bases and V 2 bases, and 6 bases lay outside the gene matches. The CDR3 length is 12 residues. CDR3 sequence: CAWSWGQTQAFF. The CDR3 DNA reads as TGTGCCTGGAGTTGGGGACAGACACAAGCTTTCTTT.

The chain combines TRBV5-6 with TRBJ2-3; D call uncertain. V dropped 5 bases and J dropped 4 bases, with 8 bases sitting between them. The CDR3 has 12 residues. Germline V CDR1 and CDR2: SGHDT, YYEEEE. CDR3 sequence (DNA): TGTGCCAGCAGGTCTACCGCAGATACGCAGTATTTT. As protein: CASRSTADTQYF. The whole variable domain, filled in from reference TRBV5-6 and TRBJ2-3, reads DAGVTQSPTHLIKTRGQQVTLRCSPKSGHDTVSWYQQALGQGPQFIFQYYEEEERQRGNFPDRFSGHQFPNYSSELNVNALLLGDSALYLCASRSTADTQYFGPGTRLTVL.

The table lists this clone with a count of one. This sequence joins TRBV3-1 (or the pseudogene TRBV3-2) and TRBJ2-3, with a possible D match to TRBD1 (6 bases). Trimming left V 5 bases short and J 0 bases short, with 15 bases between. Looked up from germline, CDR1 is LGHDT and CDR2 is YNNKEL (reference sequence). The CDR3 consists of 16 residues. CDR3: CASSSLGGSSTDTQYF. CDR3 nucleotide sequence: TGTGCCAGCAGCTCATTAGGGGGTTCTAGCACAGATACGCAGTATTTT.

The chain links TRBV21-1 to TRBJ1-6; the table assigns TRBD1, which was not confirmed against the DNA. TRBV21-1 is a pseudogene segment. The CDR3 loop spans 14 amino acids. CDR3 loop: CASRPGQGSSPLHF. The DNA of the CDR3 is TGTGCCAGCCGACCGGGACAGGGAAGTTCACCCCTCCACTTT.

V and J are TRBV6-5 and TRBJ2-7; 7 nucleotides agree with TRBD1. Trimming removed 4 bases from V and 2 bases from J; junction bases left unmatched: 2. Germline V gene sequence: CDR1 MNHEY, CDR2 SVGAGI. The CDR3 totals 13 residues. CDR3 sequence (DNA): TGTGCCAGCAGTTCGACAGGGCCCTACGAGCAGTACTTC. Protein sequence: CASSSTGPYEQYF.

This chain uses TRBV15 with TRBJ2-3; 10 positions match TRBD2. Germline CDR1 and CDR2: LNHNV and YYDKDF (reference sequence). This CDR3 has 13 residues. V shed 4 bases and J 7 bases; nucleotides not matched to a gene: 2. CDR3 sequence (DNA): TGTGCCACCAGCACTAGCGGGGGAAATACGCAGTATTTT. As protein: CATSTSGGNTQYF.

The V gene is TRBV7-9, the J gene TRBJ2-7, with D uncertain. V was cut by 0 bases and J by 2 bases, with 8 bases left in between. The CDR3 runs 14 residues. Germline V gives CDR1 SEHNR, CDR2 FQNEAQ (reference sequence). The CDR3 spells CASSLAVATYEQYF. The CDR3 coding sequence is TGTGCCAGCAGCTTAGCAGTAGCTACCTACGAGCAGTACTTC.

The chain recombines TRBV28 with TRBJ2-5; D is possibly TRBD2 (5 bases). The V end lost 5 bases, the J end lost 7 bases, and 11 bases lay between the germline ends. This CDR3 region has 12 residues. Per the germline V gene, CDR1 is MDHEN and CDR2 is SYDVKM. This CDR3 is CASSGRASTQYF. CDR3 nucleotides: TGTGCCAGCAGTGGGCGGGCTTCGACCCAGTACTTC. Drawing the rest from reference TRBV28 and TRBJ2-5, the complete variable domain is DVKVTQSSRYLVKRTGEKVFLECVQDMDHENMFWYRQDPGLGLRLIYFSYDVKMKEKGDIPEGYSVSREKKERFSLILESASTNQTSMYLCASSGRASTQYFGPGTRLLVL.